Presented here are 18 T cell receptor beta chains from one specimen sequenced in a study of identical twins. TCRdb reanalysed the 5' RACE reads using MiXCR and keeps one entry per CDR3 protein. The table includes around 670,000 distinct CDR3 sequences, 5.5% to 7.5% detected once. What was sequenced was naive T cells sorted from blood. These receptors all stem from a young man in good health.

This clonotype was counted a few times. V and J are TRBV7-9 and TRBJ2-1; TRBD1 matches at 8 bases. CDR3 length: 14 residues. After removal of 1 base from V and 8 bases from J, the junction contained 4 bases not matched to a gene. Germline CDR1 SEHNR, CDR2 FQNEAQ (reference sequence). CDR3 sequence: CASSLVTQGDEQFF. The DNA of the CDR3 is TGTGCCAGCAGCTTAGTGACACAGGGGGATGAGCAGTTCTTC.

This clonotype was recorded many times. This chain links TRBV20-1 with TRBJ1-1; D possibly corresponds to TRBD1 (6 bases). The CDR3 runs 11 residues. Trimming took off 4 bases at V and 4 bases at J, with 7 bases between the two ends. Germline V gene data show CDR1 as DFQATT and CDR2 as SNEGSKA (reference sequence). The DNA for the CDR3 is TGCAGTGCTAACAGGGCCACTGAAGCTTTCTTT. Its protein product is CSANRATEAFF.

This clonotype was seen a handful of times. The chain carries TRBV3-1 and TRBJ2-1; D not resolved. The V and J ends lost 0 bases and 9 bases respectively, with 6 bases between them. Germline CDR1 LGHDT, CDR2 YNNKEL (reference sequence). The CDR3 sequence is 12 residues long. For the CDR3, the DNA is TGTGCCAGCAGCCAAGAGTATCCTGAGCAGTTCTTC. It is translated as CASSQEYPEQFF.

This clonotype occurred many times. The rearrangement uses TRBV20-1 and TRBJ1-5; D is undetermined. Trimming took off 3 bases at V and 0 bases at J, with 6 bases between the two ends. The CDR3 consists of 13 residues. Germline-derived CDR1 and CDR2 are DFQATT and SNEGSKA (reference sequence). The CDR3 loop is CSARDVSNQPQHF. DNA of the CDR3: TGCAGTGCTAGGGACGTTAGCAATCAGCCCCAGCATTTT.

The chain uses TRBV6-1 and TRBJ2-7; weak D call: TRBD1 (5 bases). Germline assignment: CDR1 MNHNS and CDR2 SASEGT. The CDR3 runs 14 residues. V lost 5 bases, J lost 4 bases, and 15 bases lay in between. The DNA for the CDR3 is TGTGCCAGCAGTAGAACGACAGCAGTTTACGAGCAGTACTTC. This codes for CASSRTTAVYEQYF.

This clonotype was recorded many times. The chain combines TRBV9 with TRBJ2-1, with D maybe TRBD1 (7 bases). The V gene's germline CDR1 is SGDLS and CDR2 YYNGEE. The CDR3 loop spans 14 amino acids. Trimming took 7 bases from V and 2 from J, leaving 13 bases between them. CDR3 sequence reads: CASPEGATYNEQFF. The CDR3 region has the DNA TGTGCCAGCCCGGAGGGGGCAACCTACAATGAGCAGTTCTTC. Full variable domain (outside the CDR3, taken from reference TRBV9 and TRBJ2-1): DSGVTQTPKHLITATGQRVTLRCSPRSGDLSVYWYQQSLDQGLQFLIQYYNGEERAKGNILERFSAQQFPDLHSELNLSSLELGDSALYFCASPEGATYNEQFFGPGTRLTVL.

This clonotype showed up just a few times. The CDR3 region has the DNA TGTGCCAGCAGCTCCCAGGGTCGGACTGAAGCTTTCTTT. It specifies CASSSQGRTEAFF. The chain combines TRBV7-2 with TRBJ1-1; TRBD1 might be the D (5 bases). The germline CDR1 and CDR2 sequences are SGHTA and FQGNSA. The CDR3 loop spans 13 amino acids. Trimming took 4 bases from V and 5 from J, leaving 11 bases between them.

This clonotype was picked up many times. The chain uses TRBV25-1 and TRBJ2-2; 7 nucleotides line up with TRBD1. The V gene end was trimmed by 6 bases and the J gene end by 4 bases; junction bases not matched to a gene: 8. CDR3 length: 15 amino acids. Germline assignment: CDR1 MGHDK and CDR2 SYGVNS. The CDR3 bases are TGTGCCAGCAGCGAAACAGGGGTAATCACCGGGGAGCTGTTTTTT. Its translation is CASSETGVITGELFF.

There are a few counts of this clonotype. The chain combines TRBV12-3 or TRBV12-4 with TRBJ2-2; D unresolved. The CDR3 has 16 amino acids. Trimming removed 1 base from V and 0 bases from J, with 9 bases in between. CDR3: CASSLGVGSNTGELFF. In DNA form, the CDR3 reads TGTGCCAGCAGTTTAGGAGTGGGCTCGAACACCGGGGAGCTGTTTTTT.

In its sample, this clonotype was seen many times. This chain links TRBV15 with TRBJ2-3, with 8 bases lining up with TRBD1. From germline, CDR1 is LNHNV and CDR2 YYDKDF (reference sequence). V lost 0 bases and J lost 2; bases outside the gene matches: 7. The CDR3 contains 17 residues. CDR3 DNA: TGTGCCACCAGCAGAGAGCCGACAGGGGTTAACACAGATACGCAGTATTTT. This sequence encodes CATSREPTGVNTDTQYF.

A note on this clonotype: Given a much more abundant clone one base away, this may be a read error. J is TRBJ1-5 and V is TRBV28, with 10 nucleotides matching TRBD1. Germline V gene data show CDR1 as MDHEN and CDR2 as SYDVKM. This CDR3 is 15 amino acids long. The V and J ends lost 4 bases and 7 bases, in that order; junction bases with no gene match: 7. The CDR3 here is CASSSETGGRQPQHF. The CDR3 DNA is TGTGCCAGCAGTTCCGAGACAGGGGGCCGGCAGCCCCAGCATTTT.

This clonotype was found many times. The chain carries TRBV15 and TRBJ2-1, with TRBD2 matching 8 bases. Trimming cost V 8 bases and J 6 bases; bases outside gene matches: 12. Germline assignment: CDR1 LNHNV and CDR2 YYDKDF (reference sequence). CDR3 length: 15 residues. The CDR3 loop is CATSAAGGLPNEQFF. In DNA form, the CDR3 reads TGTGCCACCTCTGCGGCGGGAGGTCTCCCCAATGAGCAGTTCTTC.

This clonotype was detected many times. The genes are TRBV5-1 and TRBJ2-5; D may be TRBD1 (6 bases). Looked up from germline, CDR1 is SGHRS and CDR2 is YFSETQ. V was trimmed by 1 base and J by 4 bases, leaving 14 bases between them. CDR3 length: 15 amino acids. CDR3 DNA: TGCGCCAGCAGCTTGCGCCAGGGGACGGGAGAGACCCAGTACTTC. Translating gives CASSLRQGTGETQYF.

In this sample, this clonotype turned up many times. This chain joins TRBV5-1 and TRBJ1-1; 12 bases fit TRBD1. J lost 0 bases, V lost 0 bases, and 3 bases had no gene match. The CDR3 sequence is 17 residues long. The germline V gene has CDR1 SGHRS and CDR2 YFSETQ. The CDR3, as DNA: TGCGCCAGCAGCTTGGCGGGGACAGGGGGCGTGAACACTGAAGCTTTCTTT. Amino acid sequence: CASSLAGTGGVNTEAFF. Full variable domain (outside the CDR3, taken from reference TRBV5-1 and TRBJ1-1): KAGVTQTPRYLIKTRGQQVTLSCSPISGHRSVSWYQQTPGQGLQFLFEYFSETQRNKGNFPGRFSGRQFSNSRSEMNVSTLELGDSALYLCASSLAGTGGVNTEAFFGQGTRLTVV.

This clonotype was recorded many times. The chain has TRBV6-1 and TRBJ2-4, with a possible D match to TRBD1 (6 bases). This CDR3 has 13 residues. CDR1 and CDR2 from the germline V gene are MNHNS and SASEGT. Trimming left V 6 bases short and J 8 bases short, with 14 bases between. The CDR3 loop reads CASSIQGWDIQYF. The CDR3 region has the DNA TGTGCCAGCAGCATACAGGGTTGGGACATTCAGTACTTC.

This clonotype was found many times. The rearrangement uses TRBV20-1 and TRBJ2-1; TRBD2 agrees at 12 bases. Germline assignment: CDR1 DFQATT and CDR2 SNEGSKA (reference sequence). The V and J ends lost 5 bases and 3 bases, in that order; junction bases with no gene match: 2. CDR3 length equals 14 residues. This chain's CDR3 is CSAGLAGFYNEQFF. CDR3 sequence (DNA): TGCAGTGCTGGACTAGCGGGATTCTACAATGAGCAGTTCTTC.

The chain links TRBV29-1 to TRBJ2-5, with a weak D call TRBD2 (7 bases). V lost 8 bases to trimming and J lost 2 bases, with 18 bases between them. Germline V gene lookup returns CDR1 SQVTM and CDR2 ANQGSEA. The CDR3 consists of 14 residues. The CDR3 DNA follows: TGCAGCTCCACCGGGGGGCAAAAACAAGAGACCCAGTACTTC. Protein sequence: CSSTGGQKQETQYF.

This clonotype was picked up many times. The gene calls are TRBV20-1 and TRBJ2-3; 7 bases are a match to TRBD1. V shed 1 base, J shed 1 base, and the junction held 8 bases outside the gene matches. The CDR3 runs to 16 residues. The germline CDR1 and CDR2 sequences are DFQATT and SNEGSKA (reference sequence). This CDR3 is CSARVRETGGTDTQYF. DNA of the CDR3: TGCAGTGCTAGAGTCCGGGAAACAGGGGGCACAGATACGCAGTATTTT.